The 17 T cell receptor beta chains below all came from one sample that was sequenced in a study of cytotoxic CD8 clonotypes in ibrutinib-treated CLL. The data were produced by immunoSEQ multiplex PCR, yet TCRdb's version contains in-frame clones alone and is incomplete. The top ten hold roughly 7.2% of the sample, which has some 150,000 clones, 80% seen once. The sequenced sample was PBMCs, obtained after 36 months of ibrutinib treatment. Source of these receptors: a human donor with chronic lymphocytic leukemia.

This chain uses TRBV6-4 with TRBJ2-5, with 8 nucleotides matching TRBD2. Unmatched junction bases numbered 3, after V lost 8 bases and J lost 4 bases. Per the germline V gene, CDR1 is MRHNA and CDR2 is SNTAGT. The CDR3 consists of 12 residues. Written as DNA, the CDR3 is TGTGCCAGCCTACGGGGGGGAGAGACCCAGTACTTC. Its translation is CASLRGGETQYF.

The chain joins TRBV19 to TRBJ1-1; D is unclear. The CDR3 totals 14 residues. V was trimmed by 3 bases and J by 4 bases, leaving 12 bases between them. In germline, CDR1 is LNHDA, CDR2 SQIVND (reference sequence). The CDR3 is CASSMRVWATEAFF. CDR3 DNA: TGTGCCAGTAGTATGAGGGTATGGGCCACTGAAGCTTTCTTT.

The rearrangement joins TRBV9 to TRBJ2-4; TRBD2 agrees at 8 bases. V was pared by 4 bases and J by 9 bases, with 6 bases of the junction left unmatched. The CDR3 length is 13 residues. Germline CDR1 is SGDLS and CDR2 is YYNGEE. The CDR3, as DNA: TGTGCCAGCAGCTCTCGGGGGGGTACCATTCAGTACTTC. Translation: CASSSRGGTIQYF.

The sample holds one count of this clone. CDR3 in amino acids: CASDRDSEETQYF. Written as DNA, the CDR3 is TGTGCCAGCGATCGGGACAGCGAAGAGACCCAGTACTTC. This rearrangement joins TRBV7-9 to TRBJ2-5, with 7 nucleotides matching TRBD1. V shed 8 bases, J shed 3 bases, and the junction held 6 bases outside the gene matches. The CDR3 is 13 residues long. From germline, CDR1 is SEHNR and CDR2 FQNEAQ (reference sequence).

The chain recombines TRBV2 with TRBJ2-3, with TRBD2 matching over 7 bases. Germline-derived CDR1 and CDR2 are SNHLY and FYNNEI. The CDR3 contains 17 residues. V was clipped by 6 bases and J by 2 bases; unmatched bases: 14. The CDR3 coding sequence is TGTGCCAGCAGGAGTCCCATTGGGGGGGGAAACACAGATACGCAGTATTTT. Its protein is CASRSPIGGGNTDTQYF.

The rearrangement links TRBV7-9 to TRBJ1-5; 8 bases fit TRBD1. Germline CDR1 is SEHNR and CDR2 is FQNEAQ (reference sequence). The length of the CDR3 is 17 residues. Germline trimming cut 5 bases from V and 2 bases from J; bases unmatched to any gene: 11. The CDR3 protein is CASSRDRGNHRNQPQHF. As DNA, the CDR3 is TGTGCCAGCAGCCGAGACAGGGGTAATCATCGCAATCAGCCCCAGCATTTT. The whole variable domain, filled in from reference TRBV7-9 and TRBJ1-5, reads DTGVSQNPRHKITKRGQNVTFRCDPISEHNRLYWYRQTLGQGPEFLTYFQNEAQLEKSRLLSDRFSAERPKGSFSTLEIQRTEQGDSAMYLCASSRDRGNHRNQPQHFGDGTRLSIL.

The rearrangement joins TRBV2 to TRBJ2-7; 10 nucleotides line up with TRBD2. Germline CDR1 is SNHLY and CDR2 is FYNNEI. The V gene end was trimmed by 2 bases and the J gene end by 12 bases; junction bases not matched to a gene: 4. The CDR3 is 12 amino acids. The CDR3 here is CASSEFGTSAYF. The CDR3 nucleotides read TGTGCCAGCAGTGAATTTGGGACTAGCGCGTACTTC.

This clone was recorded once. This chain connects TRBV25-1 to TRBJ2-1; TRBD2 aligns across 11 bases. In germline, CDR1 is MGHDK, CDR2 SYGVNS. The CDR3 runs 15 residues. V gave up 8 bases and J gave up 6 bases; unmatched junction bases: 9. The CDR3 DNA reads TGTGCCAGCGCCCTTGGACTAGCGGGTATCAATGAGCAGTTCTTC. Translation gives CASALGLAGINEQFF. Complete variable domain (other parts from reference TRBV25-1 and TRBJ2-1): EADIYQTPRYLVIGTGKKITLECSQTMGHDKMYWYQQDPGMELHLIHYSYGVNSTEKGDLSSESTVSRIRTEHFPLTLESARPSHTSQYLCASALGLAGINEQFFGPGTRLTVL.

The genes are TRBV6-1 and TRBJ2-7, with TRBD1 matching over 9 bases. Germline loops: CDR1 MNHNS, CDR2 SASEGT. This CDR3 spans 14 amino acids. Germline trimming cut 6 bases from V and 4 bases from J; bases unmatched to any gene: 7. In DNA, the CDR3 is TGTGCCAGCAGGGCTCCGGGACAGGGTTACGAGCAGTACTTC. It codes for CASRAPGQGYEQYF.

This sequence joins TRBV30 and TRBJ2-2, with D perhaps assigned TRBD1 or TRBD2 (6 bases each). The CDR3 extends over 14 amino acids. Germline V gene lookup returns CDR1 GTSNPN and CDR2 SVGIG (reference sequence). The CDR3 reads CAWDTSFGAGELFF. The CDR3 DNA follows: TGTGCATGGGACACTAGCTTTGGCGCCGGGGAGCTGTTTTTT.

The chain joins TRBV6-1 to TRBJ2-1; D not certain. V was clipped by 6 bases and J by 0 bases, with 9 bases between them. The CDR3 sequence is 14 residues long. Germline V gene data show CDR1 as MNHNS and CDR2 as SASEGT. The CDR3 DNA reads as TGTGCCAGCAGCGATACTGACTCCTACAATGAGCAGTTCTTC. This encodes CASSDTDSYNEQFF.

The rearrangement uses TRBV6-5 and TRBJ2-5, with D unresolved. The CDR3 spans 15 residues. Per germline, CDR1 MNHEY and CDR2 SVGAGI. With 2 bases removed from V and 4 bases from J, the gap between germline ends came to 14 bases. CDR3 nucleotide sequence: TGTGCCAGCAGTTACAGGCCCTTTGGACGAGAGACCCAGTACTTC. Translating gives CASSYRPFGRETQYF.

The V and J genes are TRBV7-9 and TRBJ1-2; TRBD1 matches 9 bases. The CDR3 covers 14 residues. Trimming removed 3 bases from V and 8 bases from J; junction bases left unmatched: 7. Germline CDR1 SEHNR, CDR2 FQNEAQ (reference sequence). CDR3 in DNA: TGTGCCAGCAGCTTCGGGACAGGGAACGACGGCTACACCTTC. Its protein product is CASSFGTGNDGYTF.

This clone has just a few counts. The CDR3 DNA reads as TGTGCCAGTAGTATAACCGGGACGGGGGCCAACGTCCTGACTTTC. Protein: CASSITGTGANVLTF. The chain has TRBV19 and TRBJ2-6; D may correspond to TRBD1 or TRBD2 (5 bases each). In germline, CDR1 is LNHDA, CDR2 SQIVND (reference sequence). The CDR3 has 15 amino acids. V shed 2 bases and J shed 4 bases, with 9 bases lying between them. The whole variable domain, filled in from reference TRBV19 and TRBJ2-6, reads DGGITQSPKYLFRKEGQNVTLSCEQNLNHDAMYWYRQDPGQGLRLIYYSQIVNDFQKGDIAEGYSVSREKKESFPLTVTSAQKNPTAFYLCASSITGTGANVLTFGAGSRLTVL.

V is TRBV18 and J is TRBJ1-3, with D unresolved. Trimming removed 0 bases at V and 3 bases at J, with 9 bases between. The V gene's germline CDR1 is KGHSH and CDR2 LQKENI. The CDR3 contains 15 residues. DNA of the CDR3: TGTGCCAGCTCACCACCAAACACAGTTGGAAACACCATATATTTT. It codes for CASSPPNTVGNTIYF.

The rearrangement joins TRBV6-5 to TRBJ1-2; TRBD1 aligns across 12 bases. With 7 bases clipped from V and 6 bases from J, the junction kept 6 bases outside the gene matches. Germline V lookup: CDR1 MNHEY, CDR2 SVGAGI. There are 14 residues in the CDR3. The CDR3 DNA is TGTGCCAGCACCACCGGGACAGGGGGCCATGGCTACACCTTC. As protein: CASTTGTGGHGYTF.

This clone was seen only once. This chain joins TRBV5-1 and TRBJ1-6; TRBD1 might be the D (5 bases). The CDR3 loop spans 16 amino acids. The germline CDR1 and CDR2 sequences are SGHRS and YFSETQ. V shed 3 bases and J shed 7 bases, with 17 bases lying between them. This CDR3 is CASSWKGPSGNSPLHF. CDR3 bases: TGCGCCAGCAGCTGGAAGGGACCTAGCGGGAATTCACCCCTCCACTTT.